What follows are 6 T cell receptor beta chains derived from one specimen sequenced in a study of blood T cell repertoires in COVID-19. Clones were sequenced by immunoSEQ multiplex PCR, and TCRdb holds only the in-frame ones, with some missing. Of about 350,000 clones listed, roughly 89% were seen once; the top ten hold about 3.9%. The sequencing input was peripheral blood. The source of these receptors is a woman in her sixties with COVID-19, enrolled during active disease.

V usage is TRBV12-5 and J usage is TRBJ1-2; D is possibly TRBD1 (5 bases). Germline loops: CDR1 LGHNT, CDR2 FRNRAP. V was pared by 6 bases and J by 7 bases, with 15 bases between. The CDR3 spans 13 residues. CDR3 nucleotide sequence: TGTGCTAGTGGCTGGGGGAGGGAGAGTGGCTACACCTTC. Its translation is CASGWGRESGYTF.

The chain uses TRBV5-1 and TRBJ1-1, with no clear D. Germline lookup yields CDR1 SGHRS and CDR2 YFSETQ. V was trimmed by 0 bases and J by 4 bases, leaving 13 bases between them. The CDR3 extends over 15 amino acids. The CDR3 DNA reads TGCGCCAGCAGCTTGGGTGGCCCACTAGGCACTGAAGCTTTCTTT. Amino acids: CASSLGGPLGTEAFF.

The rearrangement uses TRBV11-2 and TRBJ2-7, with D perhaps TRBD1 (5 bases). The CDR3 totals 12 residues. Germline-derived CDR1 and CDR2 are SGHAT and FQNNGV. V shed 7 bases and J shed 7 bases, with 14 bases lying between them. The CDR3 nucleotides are TGTGCCAGCACCTGGATCCCAGGGGAGCAGTACTTC. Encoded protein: CASTWIPGEQYF.

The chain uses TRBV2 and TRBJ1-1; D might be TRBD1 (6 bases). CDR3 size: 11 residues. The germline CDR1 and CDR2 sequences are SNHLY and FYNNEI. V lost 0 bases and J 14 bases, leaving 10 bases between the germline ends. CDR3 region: CASSEAGGHFF. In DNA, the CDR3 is TGTGCCAGCAGTGAAGCGGGGGGGCACTTCTTT.

The CDR3 is CASSSGQGNEKLFF. The DNA of the CDR3 is TGTGCCAGCAGCTCGGGACAGGGTAATGAAAAACTGTTTTTT. The V gene is TRBV6-5, the J gene TRBJ1-4; 9 bases line up with TRBD1. With 6 bases clipped from V and 4 bases from J, the junction kept 3 bases outside the gene matches. Germline lookup yields CDR1 MNHEY and CDR2 SVGAGI. There are 14 residues in the CDR3.

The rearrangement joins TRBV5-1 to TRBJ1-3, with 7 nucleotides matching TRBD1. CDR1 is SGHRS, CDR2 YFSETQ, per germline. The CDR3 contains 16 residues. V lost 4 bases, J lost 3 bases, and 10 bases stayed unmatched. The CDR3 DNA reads TGCGCCAGCAGCGCCCCGACAGGGACGTATGGAAACACCATATATTTT. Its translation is CASSAPTGTYGNTIYF.